This T cell receptor (beta chain) was observed in a study of blood T cell repertoires in COVID-19. Repertoires were generated with immunoSEQ multiplex PCR, while TCRdb's copy carries only in-frame clones and drops some. This sample carries fewer than 300,000 clones, approximately 91% of them seen once, and the ten largest clones take around 2.2%. The CDR3 totals 16 residues. V was trimmed by 4 bases and J by 2 bases, leaving 18 bases between them. The germline V gene encodes CDR1 SGHRS and CDR2 YFSETQ. The receptor was isolated from a woman aged 25 to 39 with COVID-19, enrolled during active disease. Sequences were obtained from peripheral blood. This chain uses TRBV5-1 with TRBJ2-5; tentative D call: TRBD1 (5 bases). As DNA, the CDR3 is TGCGCCAGCAGCCCCCAGCGTCAGGGTGGGCAAGAGACCCAGTACTTC. It specifies CASSPQRQGGQETQYF. The full variable domain, with the rest looked up from reference TRBV5-1 and TRBJ2-5, is KAGVTQTPRYLIKTRGQQVTLSCSPISGHRSVSWYQQTPGQGLQFLFEYFSETQRNKGNFPGRFSGRQFSNSRSEMNVSTLELGDSALYLCASSPQRQGGQETQYFGPGTRLLVL.